The rows below give T cell receptor beta chains drawn from one sample of a study of blood T cell repertoires in COVID-19. The data were produced by immunoSEQ multiplex PCR, yet TCRdb's version contains in-frame clones alone and is incomplete. In the table there are approximately 280,000 clones, around 85% of which are singletons. What was sequenced was PBMCs or T cells enriched from blood (not recorded which). The receptors here all came from a woman in her forties or fifties who had recovered from COVID-19. Each CDR3 is given with its conserved first and last residue. D genes are given only for firm matches. Expanded clones are given a class, and other clones once, few, many or no size at all.

cdr3_length	v_call	j_call	clone_size	d_call	cdr3_aa	cdr3_nt
15	TRBV5-1	TRBJ1-5	.	.	CASSLDGQSNQPQHF	TGCGCCAGCAGCTTGGACGGACAGAGCAATCAGCCCCAGCATTTT
16	TRBV2	TRBJ2-3	.	.	CASSEIGRGATDTQYF	TGTGCCAGCAGTGAAATTGGCCGGGGGGCCACAGATACGCAGTATTTT
16	TRBV4-2	TRBJ1-6	.	.	CASSQDPQVINSPLHF	TGTGCCAGCAGCCAAGATCCACAGGTTATAAATTCACCCCTCCACTTT
12	TRBV30	TRBJ2-1	.	.	CAWSVLYNEQFF	TGTGCCTGGAGTGTACTTTACAATGAGCAGTTCTTC
13	TRBV16	TRBJ2-7	.	.	CASSQSPGHEQYF	TGTGCCAGCAGCCAATCGCCAGGGCACGAGCAGTACTTC
16	TRBV7-9	TRBJ1-5	once	.	CASSLGAGVSNQPQHF	TGTGCCAGCAGCTTAGGGGCAGGGGTGAGCAATCAGCCCCAGCATTTT
14	TRBV6-5	TRBJ1-5	.	TRBD1	CASSMTGGDQPQHF	TGTGCCAGCAGCATGACAGGGGGCGATCAGCCCCAGCATTTT
12	TRBV7-9	TRBJ2-1	.	.	CASSLVGNEQFF	TGTGCCAGCAGCTTAGTCGGGAATGAGCAGTTCTTC
12	TRBV29-1	TRBJ1-1	few	TRBD1	CSGGTANTEAFF	TGCAGCGGCGGGACAGCGAACACTGAAGCTTTCTTT
13	TRBV30	TRBJ2-7	.	.	CAWSNYRVGEQYF	TGTGCCTGGAGTAACTACAGGGTTGGGGAGCAGTACTTC
18	TRBV18	TRBJ2-3	.	.	CASSPSLRADSNTDTQYF	TGTGCCAGCTCACCCTCCCTGAGAGCGGACTCGAACACAGATACGCAGTATTTT
14	TRBV5-4	TRBJ1-6	.	.	CASRPGTYNSPLHF	TGTGCCAGCAGGCCGGGAACCTATAATTCACCCCTCCACTTT
13	TRBV3-1/TRBV3-2	TRBJ2-5	.	.	CASSPGGGETQYF	TGTGCCAGCAGCCCGGGTGGGGGGGAGACCCAGTACTTC
14	TRBV21-1	TRBJ2-3	.	.	CASSKVTPPDTQYF	TGTGCCAGCAGCAAAGTGACACCCCCGGATACGCAGTATTTT
18	TRBV3-1/TRBV3-2	TRBJ1-3	.	.	CASSQGSGAPLGGNTIYF	TGTGCCAGCAGCCAAGGTTCAGGGGCCCCACTAGGAGGAAACACCATATATTTT
14	TRBV9	TRBJ2-5	.	.	CASSPRGSQETQYF	TGTGCCAGCAGCCCTCGGGGGAGTCAAGAGACCCAGTACTTC
15	TRBV9	TRBJ1-6	.	TRBD1	CASSVAGTEGYPLHF	TGTGCCAGCAGCGTAGCCGGGACAGAGGGGTACCCCCTCCACTTT
13	TRBV7-8	TRBJ2-5	once	TRBD1	CASSRDREETQYF	TGTGCCAGCAGCAGGGACAGGGAAGAGACCCAGTACTTC
13	TRBV6-2/TRBV6-3	TRBJ1-5	.	.	CASCRGLNQPQHF	TGTGCCAGCTGCCGGGGCCTCAATCAGCCCCAGCATTTT
19	TRBV10-1	TRBJ2-1	few	TRBD2	CASSGSGGALGLRDNEQFF	TGCGCCAGCAGTGGTAGCGGGGGGGCTTTGGGCCTCCGGGACAATGAGCAGTTCTTC
12	TRBV12-3/TRBV12-4	TRBJ2-1	.	.	CASSLAHNEQFF	TGTGCCAGCAGTTTGGCCCACAATGAGCAGTTCTTC
15	TRBV6-5	TRBJ2-1	many	TRBD2	CASSWTGLDYNEQFF	TGTGCCAGCAGTTGGACGGGACTAGACTACAATGAGCAGTTCTTC
15	TRBV9	TRBJ2-1	.	.	CASSAQTVVYNEQFF	TGTGCCAGCAGCGCCCAGACAGTAGTATACAATGAGCAGTTCTTC
17	TRBV5-1	TRBJ2-1	.	.	CASSSRGALLLPNEQFF	TGCGCCAGCAGCTCTAGAGGAGCTTTACTCCTTCCCAATGAGCAGTTCTTC
15	TRBV19	TRBJ2-7	.	.	CASKSHSGPTYEQYF	TGTGCCAGTAAGTCCCATAGCGGTCCAACCTACGAGCAGTACTTC
15	TRBV7-9	TRBJ1-3	.	.	CASSLRGSSGNTIYF	TGTGCCAGCAGCTTAAGGGGATCCTCTGGAAACACCATATATTTT
13	TRBV12-3/TRBV12-4	TRBJ1-2	.	TRBD1	CASSRTGGYGYTF	TGTGCCAGCAGTCGGACAGGGGGCTATGGCTACACCTTC
15	TRBV6-5	TRBJ1-3	.	.	CASSYGDSSGNTIYF	TGTGCCAGCAGTTACGGGGACTCCTCTGGAAACACCATATATTTT
13	TRBV7-2	TRBJ2-1	.	TRBD2	CASSSRDYWEQFF	TGTGCCAGCAGCTCAAGGGACTACTGGGAGCAGTTCTTC
15	TRBV5-4	TRBJ1-2	once	.	CASSPSGLHNYGYTF	TGTGCCAGCAGCCCATCAGGACTGCACAACTATGGCTACACCTTC
15	TRBV15	TRBJ2-7	.	.	CATSRDSGIGYEQYF	TGTGCCACCAGCAGAGATTCAGGGATCGGCTACGAGCAGTACTTC
15	TRBV9	TRBJ2-3	.	TRBD2	CASGGTSGRTDTQYF	TGTGCCAGCGGGGGGACTAGCGGGAGAACAGATACGCAGTATTTT
14	TRBV28	TRBJ1-2	.	.	CASSSSGGNYGYTF	TGTGCCAGCAGTTCCTCGGGGGGCAACTATGGCTACACCTTC
16	TRBV10-2	TRBJ2-3	.	TRBD2	CASSDQGTSGGDTQYF	TGCGCCAGCAGTGACCAGGGGACTAGCGGGGGGGATACGCAGTATTTT
14	TRBV6-2/TRBV6-3	TRBJ1-3	.	.	CASSLQERRTRRYF	TGTGCCAGCAGTCTACAGGAACGTCGGACACGACGATATTTT